This T cell receptor (beta chain) comes out of a study of cytomegalovirus exposure and HLA in healthy donors. PCR involved 60 Vbeta and 13 Jbeta primers. Only in-frame clones appear in the TCRdb table, and some are missing; sequencing was by immunoSEQ multiplex PCR. Among 150,000 to 200,000 clones listed, 80% to 90% were seen once. Study-level points and caveats: Most TCR sequences were seen very rarely across donors, but some public TCRs occurred in many. Roughly uniform sequencing depth across donors was assumed, possibly incorrectly.

Germline assignment: CDR1 GTSNPN and CDR2 SVGIG (reference sequence). Trimming cost V 1 base and J 4 bases, with 14 bases left between them. This CDR3 spans 14 amino acids. On this clone itself: Its antigen is unidentified.

This clonotype was obtained from a man aged 18 to 29 in good health and CMV-seropositive. The rearrangement links TRBV30 to TRBJ2-7; TRBD1 might be the D (6 bases). Sequencing was done on a sample of PBMCs. CDR3 loop: CAWSALQGWYEQYF. In nucleotides, the CDR3 is TGTGCCTGGAGTGCTTTACAGGGTTGGTACGAGCAGTACTTC.